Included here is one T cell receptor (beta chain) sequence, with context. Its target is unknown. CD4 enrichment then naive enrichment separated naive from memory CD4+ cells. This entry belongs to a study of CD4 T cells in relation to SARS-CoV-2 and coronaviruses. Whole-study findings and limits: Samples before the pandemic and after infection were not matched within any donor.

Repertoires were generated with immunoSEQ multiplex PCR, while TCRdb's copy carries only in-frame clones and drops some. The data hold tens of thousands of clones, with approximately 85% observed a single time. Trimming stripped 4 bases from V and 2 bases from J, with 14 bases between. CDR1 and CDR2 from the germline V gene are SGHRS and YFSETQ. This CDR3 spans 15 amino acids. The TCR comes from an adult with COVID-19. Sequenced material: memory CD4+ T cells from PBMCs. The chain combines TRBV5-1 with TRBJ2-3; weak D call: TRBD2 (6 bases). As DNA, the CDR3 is TGCGCCAGCAGCCTAAGTGGGAGGACCACAGATACGCAGTATTTT. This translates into CASSLSGRTTDTQYF.